Detailed here is one T cell receptor (beta chain). Which antigen it targets is not known. No much larger clone is present one base from it, and per-base qualities are unavailable. Library preparation was by the immunoSEQ multiplex PCR assay. A mixture of 60 forward primers for TCR Vbeta segments and 13 reverse primers for TCR Jbeta segments was used in the multiplex PCR. Amplification of the CDR3 region of rearranged TCR beta genes was performed with a multiplex PCR assay on genomic DNA. The Illumina HiSeq System was used to sequence the amplified TCR beta libraries as 87-base-pair reads. The original pipeline was this. A later analysis counted about 82 million unique TCR beta chains across the 650 to 700 repertoires, and 10 million to 12 million of these chains were shared by at least two donors. To remove PCR and sequencing errors, raw reads were error-corrected and collapsed into unique sequences using a nearest-neighbor algorithm that merged closely related sequences. To assign V, D and J gene segments, CDR3 sequences were aligned to IMGT reference sequences. For a sequence to be retained, at least a six-nucleotide match to both a V gene segment and a J gene segment was required. A rearrangement was called productive if the CDR3 had no stop codons and remained in frame with V and J, and every other rearrangement was called non-productive. Following IMGT convention, CDR3 was defined as the stretch from the second conserved V-encoded cysteine up to the conserved J-encoded phenylalanine. The earlier analysis of roughly 590 of the donors excluded sequences that lacked an unambiguous match to a single V gene segment. In an earlier analysis of several hundred of the donors, V segments were called functional above 56.7% productive rearrangements and were called segregating when the between-donor standard deviation exceeded 5%. A statistical classification framework was developed to diagnose cytomegalovirus status using the catalog of TCR beta chain sequences. V and J gene assignment, in a later analysis, came from comparing TCR nucleotide sequences with IMGT/GENE-DB human TR gene sequences. In a later analysis, CDR3 sequences and most-parsimonious VDJ recombination scenarios were assigned using the TCRdist pipeline. In a later analysis, each TCR beta chain was defined by its CDR3 amino acid sequence together with its V-gene family, and reads without a unique V-gene family were excluded. To address suspected cross-contamination and a sequencing artifact, a later analysis removed 592 highly shared, low-generation-probability nucleotide sequences. In a later analysis, a clonal expansion index for each public chain was calculated from normalized within-repertoire ranks of inferred template counts. A later analysis computed generation probabilities with a VDJ recombination model fitted to out-of-frame rearrangements, and checked the results against IGoR. In a later analysis, hypergeometric tests were used to score TCR-TCR, TCR-HLA and TCR-CMV co-occurrence, with a repertoire-size bias correction applied to TCR pairs. In a later analysis, false discovery rates were estimated by permuting HLA or CMV assignments 20 times. In a later analysis, co-occurring TCRs were grouped using DBSCAN, with TCRdist sequence similarity added in when clustering inside HLA-allele-positive subsets. Repertoires with fewer than 30,000 or more than 120,000 public chains were left out of co-occurrence clustering, as were roughly five repertoires with anomalous nucleotide sharing. The table comes from immuneACCESS by way of TCRdb, which keeps in-frame sequences with V and J called. Part of the clones is missing from these tables; in studies checked, under half for an unresolved V gene and the rest for unknown reasons. The V and J calls and clone size were taken over from that table, and D and trimming were inferred from the DNA. This sample is represented by roughly 150,000 clones; about 77% of them were singletons. The ten largest clones capture 9.5% to 10% of the sample.

This sample was taken from a study of cytomegalovirus exposure and HLA in healthy donors (dated by TCRdb to between 2016 and 2019). Concerning the study at large: An earlier analysis of approximately 640 of the donors reported 276 Gb of sequence data and some 100 million unique TCR beta sequences from 190 million or so T cells. Genome-wide SNP genotypes for about 60% of the 666 donors were used in a later genetic analysis, which treated that subset as a discovery cohort. To predict cytomegalovirus infection status, the study combined high-throughput TCR immunosequencing, statistical association of individual TCRs with disease status, and machine learning. Rather than using new phenotypic data, the later analysis identified candidate immune exposures from TCR beta sequences and from how often those sequences occurred across donors. Typing coverage differed by locus: A, B, C, DRB1 and DQB1 were typed in roughly 620-630 donors, DQA1 in approximately 520, DPA1 in 606, and DPB1 in around 440. An earlier analysis of nearly 600 of the donors applied high-throughput TCR beta sequencing to assess whether each TCR beta V gene segment acted as functional or pseudogenic. Every repertoire in the discovery cohort had been generated on one and the same sequencing platform. An early release that covered about 600 HLA-typed donors contained approximately 300 gigabases of sequencing data and tens of millions of unique TCR sequences. Alongside the repertoire data, information on donor age, sex, ethnicity and CMV serostatus was compiled. In addition to the first cohort of 650 to 800 subjects, a separate validation cohort of approximately 120 different subjects was used. Across 300 to 400 genotyped donors of the cohort, an average of about 240,000 unique TCR beta nucleotide sequences per donor were sequenced, and approximately 17% of those sequences were non-productive. The study aimed to test whether signatures of past pathogen exposure could be identified by cataloging public T cell receptors. The study used immunosequencing to profile the T cell repertoires of approximately 630 subjects and linked those repertoires to cytomegalovirus serostatus. Both class I and class II loci were covered by HLA typing, at four-digit resolution. A later analysis re-examined previously published TCR beta repertoires from over 500 donors and added high-resolution HLA genotyping to investigate patterns of TCR occurrence. The genetic ancestry cluster associated with self-reported Caucasian donors included approximately 85% of the roughly 400 genotyped donors. Because of strong linkage in the cohort, five DR-DQ haplotypes were treated as single units for association and clustering.

The cohort was made up of roughly 670 healthy bone marrow donors. At the time of sampling, every cohort member was nominally healthy, though immune exposures that went unrecorded were likely present. The donor was CMV seropositive and was included in the group of 289 seropositive cohort members. A peripheral blood sample was provided by each donor, and peripheral blood mononuclear cells were used for TCR beta sequencing. The Qiagen DNeasy Blood Extraction Kit was used to extract genomic DNA from the blood cell samples. The investigation overall reported the following: In a later analysis, TCR association rates were found to vary across HLA loci, with the most associated TCRs seen for DRB1 alleles and the fewest for HLA-C alleles. While some public TCRs were present in many individuals, most TCR sequences turned up only very rarely across donors. Correlated functional status among segregating V segments might reflect linkage disequilibrium, but an unknown experimental factor could not be ruled out. The classifier was reported to diagnose cytomegalovirus status with high specificity and sensitivity in both the original and validation cohorts. Because HLA typing was missing for some donors at each locus, association tests included only the typed subset. The earlier analysis of about 600 of the donors excluded seventeen rarely observed V segments, including chromosome 9 orphons, because counts were too low. In the study, about 150 TCR beta chains were listed as associated with cytomegalovirus. In a later analysis, HLA-associated TCR beta chains were found to be more clonally expanded and to have lower generation probabilities than equally common non-associated chains. A later genetic analysis reported fewer N-insertions in productive TCRs among donors in an Asian-associated ancestry cluster than the roughly 720-donor mean. A further reported finding was that TCR beta sequences accurately predicted the HLA-A and HLA-B alleles for most subjects in the first cohort. A later analysis associated 15,000 or so TCR beta sequences with specific HLA alleles at a false discovery rate of 0.05. Some IMGT-functional V segments, including TRBV6-2 and TRBV6-3, could not be told apart with the 87-base-pair reads, so those segments were excluded. The authors suggested that the approach could potentially be generalized to other disease states and immunological phenotypes. A cluster of highly shared sequence variants was judged likely to be a technical artifact of the sequencing pipeline. An association between a missense DCLRE1C variant and V-gene and J-gene trimming of TCR beta chains was found in a later genetic analysis and replicated in an independent cohort. A few of the identified cytomegalovirus-associated TCR beta chains were confirmed in vitro to be specific for cytomegalovirus antigens. Several of the top co-occurrence clusters appeared to be linked to parvovirus B19, influenza, CMV and Epstein-Barr virus, according to a later analysis. This cohort had only TCR beta chains sequenced, and the lack of alpha or paired-chain data limited which features could be detected. Strong co-occurrence of HLA alleles, especially DR and DQ, made assigning TCR associations to individual alleles difficult. Immune exposure information for the cohort was limited to CMV serostatus. A later analysis found that most CMV-associated TCR beta chains appeared HLA-restricted, with HLA associations seemingly driven largely by CMV exposure. Roughly uniform sequencing depth across donors was assumed in presence/absence analyses, although this assumption may not hold. In an earlier analysis of more than 500 of the donors, most TCR beta V segments appeared in productive rearrangements about 90% or about 30% of the time, broadly matching IMGT annotations.

Including cysteine and phenylalanine, the CDR3 has 15 amino acids. Here the CDR3 DNA is all that survives: 45 bases in frame from base 1. The germline V gene gives CDR1 as SGHRS and CDR2 as YFSETQ. V lost 3 bases and J lost 0 bases; the stretch between them is 9 bases long. This TCR came from a young man in good health and CMV-seropositive. Sample: PBMCs. This sequence uses TRBV5-1 and TRBJ1-4; a tentative D match to TRBD1 spans 5 bases. The DNA sequence follows: TGCGCCAGCAGCTGGGGGGGAGCAACTAATGAAAAACTGTTTTTT. This is translated as CASSWGGATNEKLFF.